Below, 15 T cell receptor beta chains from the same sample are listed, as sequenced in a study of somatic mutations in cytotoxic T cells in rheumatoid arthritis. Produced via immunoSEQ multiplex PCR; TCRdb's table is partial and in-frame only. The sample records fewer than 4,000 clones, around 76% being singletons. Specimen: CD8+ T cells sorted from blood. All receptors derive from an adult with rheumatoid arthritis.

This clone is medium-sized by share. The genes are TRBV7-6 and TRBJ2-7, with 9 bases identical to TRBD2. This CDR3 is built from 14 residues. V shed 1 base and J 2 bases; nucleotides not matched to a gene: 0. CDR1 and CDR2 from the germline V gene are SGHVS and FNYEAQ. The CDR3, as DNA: TGTGCCAGCAGCTTAGTAGCGGGGGCCTACGAGCAGTACTTC. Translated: CASSLVAGAYEQYF.

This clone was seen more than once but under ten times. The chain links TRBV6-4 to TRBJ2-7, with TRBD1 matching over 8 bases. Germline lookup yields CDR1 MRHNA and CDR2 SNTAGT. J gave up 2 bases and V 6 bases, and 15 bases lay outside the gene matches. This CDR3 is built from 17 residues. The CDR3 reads CASRGGGRTGSPYEQYF. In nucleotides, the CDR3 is TGTGCCAGCAGGGGGGGTGGGCGGACAGGGTCCCCCTACGAGCAGTACTTC.

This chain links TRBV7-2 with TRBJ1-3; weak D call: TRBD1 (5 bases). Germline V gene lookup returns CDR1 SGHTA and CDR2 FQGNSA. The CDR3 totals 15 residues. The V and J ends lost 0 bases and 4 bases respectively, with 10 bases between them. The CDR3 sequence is CASSLAWQGGNTIYF. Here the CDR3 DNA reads TGTGCCAGCAGCTTAGCGTGGCAGGGCGGAAACACCATATATTTT.

The CDR3 nucleotides are TGTGCCAGCCCCCCGGGGCCAGGGCGGAACACTGAAGCTTTCTTT. Protein product: CASPPGPGRNTEAFF. The V and J genes are TRBV2 and TRBJ1-1; possible D gene TRBD1, 5 bases. The CDR3 sequence is 15 residues long. With 8 bases removed from V and 1 base from J, the gap between germline ends came to 17 bases. Germline assignment: CDR1 SNHLY and CDR2 FYNNEI.

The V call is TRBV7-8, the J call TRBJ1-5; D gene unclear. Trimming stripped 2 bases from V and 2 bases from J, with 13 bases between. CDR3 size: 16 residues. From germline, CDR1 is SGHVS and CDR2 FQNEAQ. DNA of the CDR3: TGTGCCAGCAGCTTATCCGGCCTCTTAGGCAATCAGCCCCAGCATTTT. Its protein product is CASSLSGLLGNQPQHF.

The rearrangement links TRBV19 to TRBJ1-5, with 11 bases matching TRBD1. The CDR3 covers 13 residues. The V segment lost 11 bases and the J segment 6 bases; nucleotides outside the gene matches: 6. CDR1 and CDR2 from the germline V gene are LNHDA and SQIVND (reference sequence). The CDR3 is CAAAGQGGQPQHF. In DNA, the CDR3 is TGTGCCGCGGCGGGACAGGGGGGTCAGCCCCAGCATTTT.

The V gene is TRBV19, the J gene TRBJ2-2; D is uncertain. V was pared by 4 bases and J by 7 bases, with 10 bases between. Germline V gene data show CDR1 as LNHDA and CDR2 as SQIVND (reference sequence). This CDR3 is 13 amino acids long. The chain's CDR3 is CASSTSGGGELFF. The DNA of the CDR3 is TGTGCCAGTAGTACCTCAGGCGGCGGGGAGCTGTTTTTT.

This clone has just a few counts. The CDR3 nucleotides read TGTGCCAGCAGCCTGGATTTAGGGACTAGCACCGAGCAGTACTTC. Amino acids: CASSLDLGTSTEQYF. V and J are TRBV7-9 and TRBJ2-7, with 9 bases that match TRBD2. V dropped 5 bases and J dropped 6; count of bases not matched to a gene: 11. The CDR3 extends over 15 amino acids. Germline V gene sequence: CDR1 SEHNR, CDR2 FQNEAQ (reference sequence).

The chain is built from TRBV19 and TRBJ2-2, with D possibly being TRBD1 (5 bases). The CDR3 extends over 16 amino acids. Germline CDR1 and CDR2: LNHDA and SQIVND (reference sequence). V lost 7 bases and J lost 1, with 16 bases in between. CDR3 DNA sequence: TGTGCCAGTAATCCACAGGCGGCGCGGAACACCGGGGAGCTGTTTTTT. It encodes CASNPQAARNTGELFF.

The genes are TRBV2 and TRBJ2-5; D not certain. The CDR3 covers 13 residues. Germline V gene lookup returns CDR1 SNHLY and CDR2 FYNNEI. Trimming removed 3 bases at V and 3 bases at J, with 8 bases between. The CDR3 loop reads CASSDGVEETQYF. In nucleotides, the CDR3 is TGTGCCAGCAGTGATGGGGTCGAAGAGACCCAGTACTTC.

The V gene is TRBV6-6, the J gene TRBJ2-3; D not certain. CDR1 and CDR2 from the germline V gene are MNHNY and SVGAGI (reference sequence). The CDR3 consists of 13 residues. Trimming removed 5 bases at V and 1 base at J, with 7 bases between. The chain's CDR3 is CASSTSGTDTQYF. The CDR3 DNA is TGTGCCAGCAGTACCTCTGGCACAGATACGCAGTATTTT.

CDR3 DNA: TGTGCCACCTCTCAGTTCCAGGGGGCGAGAAGCTTGGCCAAAAACATTCAGTACTTC. It yields the protein CATSQFQGARSLAKNIQYF. The rearrangement links TRBV19 to TRBJ2-4, with TRBD1 identical over 8 bases. Germline V CDR1 and CDR2: LNHDA, SQIVND (reference sequence). With 10 bases clipped from V and 1 base from J, the junction kept 21 bases outside the gene matches. This CDR3 spans 19 amino acids.

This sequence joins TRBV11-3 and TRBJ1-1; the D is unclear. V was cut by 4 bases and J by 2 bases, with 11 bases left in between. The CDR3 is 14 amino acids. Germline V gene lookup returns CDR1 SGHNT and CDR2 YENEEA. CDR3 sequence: CASSSHRINTEAFF. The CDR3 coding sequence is TGTGCCAGCAGCTCACACCGAATAAACACTGAAGCTTTCTTT. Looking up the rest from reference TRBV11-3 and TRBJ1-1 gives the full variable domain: EAGVVQSPRYKIIEKKQPVAFWCNPISGHNTLYWYLQNLGQGPELLIRYENEEAVDDSQLPKDRFSAERLKGVDSTLKIQPAELGDSAVYLCASSSHRINTEAFFGQGTRLTVV.

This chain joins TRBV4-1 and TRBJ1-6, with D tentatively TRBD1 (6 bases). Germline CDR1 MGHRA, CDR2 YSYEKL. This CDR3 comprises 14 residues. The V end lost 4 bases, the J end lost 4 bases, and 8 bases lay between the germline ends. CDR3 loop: CASSPQGYNSPLHF. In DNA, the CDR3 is TGCGCCAGCAGCCCCCAGGGGTATAATTCACCCCTCCACTTT.

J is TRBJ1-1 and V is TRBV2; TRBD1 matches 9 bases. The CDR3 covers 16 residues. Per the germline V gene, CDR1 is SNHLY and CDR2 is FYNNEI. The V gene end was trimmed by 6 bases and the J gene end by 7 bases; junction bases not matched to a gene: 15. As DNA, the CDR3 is TGTGCCAGCAGAAATACCCAGACAGGGGGGGTGGGTGAAGCTTTCTTT. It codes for CASRNTQTGGVGEAFF.